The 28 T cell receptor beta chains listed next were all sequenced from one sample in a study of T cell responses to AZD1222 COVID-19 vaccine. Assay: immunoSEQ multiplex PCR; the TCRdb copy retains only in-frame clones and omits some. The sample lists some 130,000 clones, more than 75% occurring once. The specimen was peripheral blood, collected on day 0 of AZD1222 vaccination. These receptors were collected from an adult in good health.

The DNA for the CDR3 is TGTGCCACCAGCAGAACGACAGGGCAGGCCGGGGAGCTGTTTTTT. Protein sequence: CATSRTTGQAGELFF. The chain combines TRBV15 with TRBJ2-2; 7 bases map to TRBD1. Germline V gene sequence: CDR1 LNHNV, CDR2 YYDKDF (reference sequence). The CDR3 totals 15 residues. V gave up 2 bases and J gave up 6 bases; unmatched junction bases: 6.

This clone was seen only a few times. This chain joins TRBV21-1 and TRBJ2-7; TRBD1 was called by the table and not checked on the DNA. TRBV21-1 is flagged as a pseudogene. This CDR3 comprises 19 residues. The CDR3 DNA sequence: TGTGCCAGCAGCAAGGGCCCACCTCAGGGGTTCTATAGTTCCTACGAGCAGTACTTC. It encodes CASSKGPPQGFYSSYEQYF.

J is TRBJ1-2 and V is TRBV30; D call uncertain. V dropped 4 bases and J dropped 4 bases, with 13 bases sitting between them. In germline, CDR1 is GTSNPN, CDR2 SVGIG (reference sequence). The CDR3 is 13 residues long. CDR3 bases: TGTGCCTGGAACCAGGACGAAGCCTATGGCTACACCTTC. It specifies CAWNQDEAYGYTF.

This CDR3 reads CASRLRGNQPQHF. In DNA form, the CDR3 reads TGCGCCAGCAGACTGAGAGGCAATCAGCCCCAGCATTTT. The chain couples TRBV10-2 to TRBJ1-5; D not resolved. Trimming shortened V by 6 bases and J by 2 bases, and 8 bases separated the two germline ends. The CDR3 contains 13 residues. Germline CDR1 and CDR2: WSHSY and SAAADI.

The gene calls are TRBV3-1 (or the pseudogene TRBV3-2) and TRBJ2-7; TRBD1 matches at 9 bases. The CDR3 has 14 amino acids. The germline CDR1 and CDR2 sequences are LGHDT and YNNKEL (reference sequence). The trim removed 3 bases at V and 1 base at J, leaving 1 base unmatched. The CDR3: CASSQGQGSYEQYF. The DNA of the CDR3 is TGTGCCAGCAGCCAGGGACAGGGATCCTACGAGCAGTACTTC.

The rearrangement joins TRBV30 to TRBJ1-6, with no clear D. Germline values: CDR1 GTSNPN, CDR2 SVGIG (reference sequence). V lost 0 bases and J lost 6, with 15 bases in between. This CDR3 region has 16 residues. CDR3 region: CAWSVRAGALNSPLHF. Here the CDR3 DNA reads TGTGCCTGGAGTGTTCGGGCAGGCGCGCTTAATTCACCCCTCCACTTT.

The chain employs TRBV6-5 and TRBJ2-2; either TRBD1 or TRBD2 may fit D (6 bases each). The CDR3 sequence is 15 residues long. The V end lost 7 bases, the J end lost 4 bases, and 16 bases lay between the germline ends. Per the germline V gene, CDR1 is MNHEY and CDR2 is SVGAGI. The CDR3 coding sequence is TGTGCCAGCATGGGGGGCGCGACCCCCACCGGGGAGCTGTTTTTT. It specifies CASMGGATPTGELFF.

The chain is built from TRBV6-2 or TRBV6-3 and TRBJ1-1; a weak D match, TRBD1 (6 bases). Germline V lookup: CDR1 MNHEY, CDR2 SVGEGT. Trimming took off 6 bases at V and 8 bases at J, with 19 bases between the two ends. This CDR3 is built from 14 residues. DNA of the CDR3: TGTGCCAGCAGCCCCGACCTTACAGGGACCGAAGCTTTCTTT. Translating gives CASSPDLTGTEAFF.

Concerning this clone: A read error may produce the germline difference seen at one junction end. CDR3 loop: CAGTDNQPQHF. The DNA for the CDR3 is TGCGCCGGGACAGACAATCAGCCCCAGCATTTT. V is TRBV6-5 and J is TRBJ1-5; 7 bases are a match to TRBD1. Germline loops: CDR1 MNHEY, CDR2 SVGAGI. This CDR3 contains 11 residues.

CDR3 bases: TGTGCCAGCTGTGGAAGGGGCATCCTGGGCACCTACGAGCAGTACTTC. Amino acids: CASCGRGILGTYEQYF. This chain connects TRBV6-1 to TRBJ2-7; perhaps TRBD1 as D (5 bases). The CDR3 runs 16 residues. The germline V and J ends were trimmed by 8 bases and 2 bases, with 22 bases remaining between them. CDR1 and CDR2 (germline): MNHNS, SASEGT.

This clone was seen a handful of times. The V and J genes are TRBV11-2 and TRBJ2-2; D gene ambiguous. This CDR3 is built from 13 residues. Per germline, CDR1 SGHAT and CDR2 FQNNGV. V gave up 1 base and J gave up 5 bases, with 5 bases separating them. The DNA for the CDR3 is TGTGCCAGCAGCTTAGTCGGAACCGGGGAGCTGTTTTTT. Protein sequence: CASSLVGTGELFF.

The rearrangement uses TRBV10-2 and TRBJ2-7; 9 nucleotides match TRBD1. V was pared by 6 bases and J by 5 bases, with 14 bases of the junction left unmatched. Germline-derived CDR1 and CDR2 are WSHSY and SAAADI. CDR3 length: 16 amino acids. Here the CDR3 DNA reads TGCGCCAGCAGGGTGGGGACCGGGACAGGGCGGCACGAGCAGTACTTC. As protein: CASRVGTGTGRHEQYF.

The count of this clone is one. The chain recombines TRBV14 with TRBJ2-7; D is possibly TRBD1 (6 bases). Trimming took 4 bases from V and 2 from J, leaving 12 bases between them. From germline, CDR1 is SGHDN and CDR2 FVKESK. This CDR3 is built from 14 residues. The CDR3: CASSPQQGPYEQYF. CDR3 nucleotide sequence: TGTGCCAGCAGCCCGCAACAGGGCCCCTACGAGCAGTACTTC.

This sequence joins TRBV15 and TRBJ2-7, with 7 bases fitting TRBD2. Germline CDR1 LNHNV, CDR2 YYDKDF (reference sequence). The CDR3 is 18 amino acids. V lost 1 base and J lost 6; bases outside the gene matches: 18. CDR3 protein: CATSRGDRRGRAGSEQYF. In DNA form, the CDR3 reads TGTGCCACCAGCAGAGGGGATAGGCGGGGGAGAGCAGGTAGCGAGCAGTACTTC.

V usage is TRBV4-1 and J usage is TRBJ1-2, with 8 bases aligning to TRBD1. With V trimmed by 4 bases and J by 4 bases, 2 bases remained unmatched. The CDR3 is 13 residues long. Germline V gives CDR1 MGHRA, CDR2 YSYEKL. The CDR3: CASSLTGAYGYTF. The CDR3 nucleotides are TGCGCCAGCAGCCTGACAGGGGCCTATGGCTACACCTTC.

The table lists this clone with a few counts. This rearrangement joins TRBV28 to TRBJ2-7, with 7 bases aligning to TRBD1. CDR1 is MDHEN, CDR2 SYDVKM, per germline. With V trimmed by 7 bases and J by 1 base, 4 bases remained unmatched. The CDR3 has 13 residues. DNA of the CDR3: TGTGCCAGCACCGGGGACAGATCCTACGAGCAGTACTTC. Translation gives CASTGDRSYEQYF.

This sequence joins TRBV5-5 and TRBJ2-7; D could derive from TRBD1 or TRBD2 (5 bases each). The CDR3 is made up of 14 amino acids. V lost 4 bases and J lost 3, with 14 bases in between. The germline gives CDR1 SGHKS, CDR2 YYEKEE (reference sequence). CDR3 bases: TGTGCCAGCAGCCAACCCGGGACCGACTACGAGCAGTACTTC. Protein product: CASSQPGTDYEQYF.

CDR3 protein: CASSPPRDRLKPQHF. The CDR3 region has the DNA TGTGCCAGCAGTCCACCCCGGGACAGGTTAAAGCCCCAGCATTTT. V is TRBV28 and J is TRBJ1-5; 8 bases align to TRBD1. Per the germline V gene, CDR1 is MDHEN and CDR2 is SYDVKM. The CDR3 runs to 15 residues. J lost 8 bases, V lost 5 bases, and 11 bases had no gene match.

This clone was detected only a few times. The CDR3 DNA sequence: TGTGCCAGCAGCCAAGGACGACTAGCGGGGGTGGAGACCCAGTACTTC. Amino acid sequence: CASSQGRLAGVETQYF. The V gene is TRBV14, the J gene TRBJ2-5, with TRBD2 identical over 12 bases. CDR1 and CDR2 from the germline V gene are SGHDN and FVKESK. V shed 1 base and J 5 bases; nucleotides not matched to a gene: 5. This CDR3 region has 16 residues. The entire variable domain, with the rest obtained from reference TRBV14 and TRBJ2-5, is as follows: EAGVTQFPSHSVIEKGQTVTLRCDPISGHDNLYWYRRVMGKEIKFLLHFVKESKQDESGMPNNRFLAERTGGTYSTLKVQPAELEDSGVYFCASSQGRLAGVETQYFGPGTRLLVL.

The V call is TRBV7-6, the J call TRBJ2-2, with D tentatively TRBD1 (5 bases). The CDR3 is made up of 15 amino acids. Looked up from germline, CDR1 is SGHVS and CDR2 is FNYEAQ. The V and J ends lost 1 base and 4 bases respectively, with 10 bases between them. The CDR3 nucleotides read TGTGCCAGCAGCTTAGGCAGGGCCACCACCGGGGAGCTGTTTTTT. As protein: CASSLGRATTGELFF.

The CDR3 coding sequence is TGCGCCAGCAGTTCGACAGACTACAATGAGCAGTTCTTC. Translation: CASSSTDYNEQFF. The chain recombines TRBV10-2 with TRBJ2-1; possible D gene TRBD1, 5 bases. The V gene lost 5 bases and the J gene lost 3 bases, with 8 bases spanning the gap. The germline CDR1 and CDR2 sequences are WSHSY and SAAADI. The length of the CDR3 is 13 residues.

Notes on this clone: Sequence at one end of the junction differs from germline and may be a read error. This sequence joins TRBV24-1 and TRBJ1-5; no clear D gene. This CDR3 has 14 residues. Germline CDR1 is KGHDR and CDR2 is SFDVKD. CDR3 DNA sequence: TGTGCCACCAGTGCCGGCTTTAGCGATCAGCCCCAGCATTTT. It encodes CATSAGFSDQPQHF.

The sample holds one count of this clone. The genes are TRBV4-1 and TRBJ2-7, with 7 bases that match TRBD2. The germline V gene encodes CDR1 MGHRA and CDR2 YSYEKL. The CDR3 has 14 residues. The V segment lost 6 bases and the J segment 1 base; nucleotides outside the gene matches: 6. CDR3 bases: TGCGCCAGCAGAGAACTAGCGACGTCCTACGAGCAGTACTTC. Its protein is CASRELATSYEQYF.

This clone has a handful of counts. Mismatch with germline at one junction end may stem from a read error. The CDR3 nucleotides read TGTGCCACCGGTGAACAGGGGGTTGGGGAGCAGTTCTTC. Its translation is CATGEQGVGEQFF. The chain joins TRBV24-1 to TRBJ2-1; 8 bases are shared with TRBD1. The V gene's germline CDR1 is KGHDR and CDR2 SFDVKD. CDR3 length equals 13 residues.

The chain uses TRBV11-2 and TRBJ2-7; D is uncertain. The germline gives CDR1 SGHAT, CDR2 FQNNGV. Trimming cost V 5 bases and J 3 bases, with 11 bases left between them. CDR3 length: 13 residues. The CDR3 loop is CASSLKGGYEQYF. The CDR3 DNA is TGTGCCAGCAGCCTAAAAGGCGGCTACGAGCAGTACTTC.

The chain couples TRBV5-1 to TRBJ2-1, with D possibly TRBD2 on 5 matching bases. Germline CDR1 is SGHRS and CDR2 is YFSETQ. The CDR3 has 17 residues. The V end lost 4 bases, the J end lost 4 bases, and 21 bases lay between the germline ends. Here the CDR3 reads CASSRNMEAARYNEQFF. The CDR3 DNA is TGCGCCAGCAGCCGTAACATGGAGGCCGCGAGGTACAATGAGCAGTTCTTC.

CDR3: CASSEARTSLGQPQHF. Here the CDR3 DNA reads TGTGCCAGCAGTGAAGCGCGAACAAGCCTCGGTCAGCCCCAGCATTTT. The chain couples TRBV2 to TRBJ1-5; D remains ambiguous. With 0 bases removed from V and 6 bases from J, the gap between germline ends came to 15 bases. From germline, CDR1 is SNHLY and CDR2 FYNNEI. CDR3 length: 16 residues.

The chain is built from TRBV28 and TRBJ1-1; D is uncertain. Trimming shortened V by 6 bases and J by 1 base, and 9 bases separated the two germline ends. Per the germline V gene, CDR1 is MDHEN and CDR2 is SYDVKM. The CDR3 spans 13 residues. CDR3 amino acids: CASRKTGNTEAFF. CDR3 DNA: TGTGCCAGCAGAAAGACTGGGAACACTGAAGCTTTCTTT.